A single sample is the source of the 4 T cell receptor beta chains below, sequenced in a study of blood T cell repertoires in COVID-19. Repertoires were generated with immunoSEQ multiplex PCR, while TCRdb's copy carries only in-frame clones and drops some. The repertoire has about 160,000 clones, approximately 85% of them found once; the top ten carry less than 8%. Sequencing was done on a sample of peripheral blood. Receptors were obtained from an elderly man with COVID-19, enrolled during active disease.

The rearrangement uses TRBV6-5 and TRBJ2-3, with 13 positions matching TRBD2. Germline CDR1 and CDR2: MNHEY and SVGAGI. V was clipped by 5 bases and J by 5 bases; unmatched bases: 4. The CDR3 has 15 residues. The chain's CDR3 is CASSPTSGGRDTQYF. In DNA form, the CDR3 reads TGTGCCAGCAGTCCGACTAGCGGGGGGCGAGATACGCAGTATTTT.

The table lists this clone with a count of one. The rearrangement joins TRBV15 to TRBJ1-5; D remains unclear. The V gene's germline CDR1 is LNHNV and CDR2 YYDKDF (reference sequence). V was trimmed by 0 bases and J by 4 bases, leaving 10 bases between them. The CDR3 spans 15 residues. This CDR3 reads CATSREEGPNQPQHF. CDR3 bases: TGTGCCACCAGCAGAGAGGAGGGCCCGAATCAGCCCCAGCATTTT.

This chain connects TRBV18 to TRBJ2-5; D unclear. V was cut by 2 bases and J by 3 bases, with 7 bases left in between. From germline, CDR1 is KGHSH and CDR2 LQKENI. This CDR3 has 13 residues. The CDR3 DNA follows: TGTGCCAGCTCACCAGTTTTAGAAGAGACCCAGTACTTC. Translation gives CASSPVLEETQYF.

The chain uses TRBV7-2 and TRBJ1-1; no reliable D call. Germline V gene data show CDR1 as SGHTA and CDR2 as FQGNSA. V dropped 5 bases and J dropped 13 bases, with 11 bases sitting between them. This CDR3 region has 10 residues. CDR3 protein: CASSPGPGFF. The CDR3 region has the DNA TGTGCCAGCAGCCCTGGCCCGGGTTTCTTT.